The subject of this entry is one TCR beta chain. Its antigen is not identified. This beta chain represents an off-target read in a library built for alpha chains; its size is of limited meaning. Memory CD4+ T cells were sorted as CD4+CD45RO+CD25- cells. Study-wide points: In terms of TCR gene usage, tumor memory CD4+ T cells clustered together with blood and lymph node memory CD4+ cells, as well as with lymph node naive CD4+ cells. Tumor-infiltrating Treg TCR alpha and beta sequences overlapped most with tumor naive CD4+ T cells, then blood naive.

The CDR3 runs 15 residues. J was trimmed by 8 bases and V by 4 bases; bases with no gene match: 14. Germline V gene data show CDR1 as SGHRS and CDR2 as YFSETQ. After constant-region reverse-primer amplification, full-length variable regions underwent semi-nested PCR with Nested Universal Primer A. TCRdb ran MiXCR on the 5' RACE reads and lists one entry per CDR3 protein. The sample consists of 200 to 250 distinct CDR3 sequences, under 95% of them appearing once. This clonotype was sampled from a female donor with breast cancer. Sequenced: memory CD4+ T cells sorted from blood. The subset denotes: memory CD4+ T cells, CD4+CD45RO+CD25-. This chain uses TRBV5-1 with TRBJ1-1; 7 bases fit TRBD1. CDR3 nucleotide sequence: TGCGCCAGCAGCCTCCTTCCGACGCGACAGGGAGAAGCTTTCTTT. Translated: CASSLLPTRQGEAFF.